The 5 T cell receptor beta chains below were found in one sample sequenced in a study of T cell responses to AZD1222 COVID-19 vaccine (dated by TCRdb to the early 2020s). The library was generated by the immunoSEQ multiplex PCR assay. In its TCRdb copy, this immuneACCESS table keeps in-frame sequences only and misses some clones. Where compared with another copy, unresolved V genes explain less than half of these, and the others have no known cause. The sample table holds more than 50,000 clones, of which 85% to 90% were seen once. 4.9% of the sample lies in the top ten. Per the publication, the time point label means: baseline before first vaccination. Sample: peripheral blood, taken on day 0 of AZD1222 vaccination. Source of these receptors: an adult in good health.

This chain links TRBV2 with TRBJ1-6, with D perhaps matching TRBD1 (6 bases). V lost 2 bases to trimming and J lost 7 bases, with 15 bases between them. This CDR3 is 16 amino acids long. CDR1 and CDR2 (germline): SNHLY, FYNNEI. Written as DNA, the CDR3 is TGTGCCAGCAGTGAATTGGGACACCGAGGGAATTCACCCCTCCACTTT. This sequence encodes CASSELGHRGNSPLHF.

The chain employs TRBV18 and TRBJ2-7, with unresolved D. This CDR3 has 15 residues. With 3 bases removed from V and 2 bases from J, the gap between germline ends came to 14 bases. Germline V gives CDR1 KGHSH, CDR2 LQKENI. The CDR3 nucleotides read TGTGCCAGCTCACCTGTGGGCAGCGAGACCTACGAGCAGTACTTC. It yields the protein CASSPVGSETYEQYF.

This chain links TRBV3-1 (or the pseudogene TRBV3-2) with TRBJ2-7, with TRBD2 matching 11 bases. The V segment lost 4 bases and the J segment 3 bases; nucleotides outside the gene matches: 8. Germline V lookup: CDR1 LGHDT, CDR2 YNNKEL (reference sequence). The CDR3 length is 16 residues. The CDR3 region is CASSPGGTSGFYEQYF. CDR3 coding DNA: TGTGCCAGCAGCCCAGGCGGGACTAGCGGTTTCTACGAGCAGTACTTC.

This clone showed up just once. The gene calls are TRBV2 and TRBJ2-1; 9 nucleotides match TRBD1. After removal of 5 bases from V and 4 bases from J, the junction contained 6 bases not matched to a gene. Germline V lookup: CDR1 SNHLY, CDR2 FYNNEI. The CDR3 is 15 amino acids. CDR3 residues: CASSLDRGRYNEQFF. The CDR3 bases are TGTGCCAGCAGTTTGGACAGGGGACGGTACAATGAGCAGTTCTTC.

V and J are TRBV28 and TRBJ1-2; D ambiguous. Germline CDR1 is MDHEN and CDR2 is SYDVKM. Trimming shortened V by 5 bases and J by 0 bases, and 7 bases separated the two germline ends. This CDR3 has 13 residues. The CDR3 is CASSRSTNYGYTF. For the CDR3, the DNA is TGTGCCAGCAGTAGGTCGACTAACTATGGCTACACCTTC.